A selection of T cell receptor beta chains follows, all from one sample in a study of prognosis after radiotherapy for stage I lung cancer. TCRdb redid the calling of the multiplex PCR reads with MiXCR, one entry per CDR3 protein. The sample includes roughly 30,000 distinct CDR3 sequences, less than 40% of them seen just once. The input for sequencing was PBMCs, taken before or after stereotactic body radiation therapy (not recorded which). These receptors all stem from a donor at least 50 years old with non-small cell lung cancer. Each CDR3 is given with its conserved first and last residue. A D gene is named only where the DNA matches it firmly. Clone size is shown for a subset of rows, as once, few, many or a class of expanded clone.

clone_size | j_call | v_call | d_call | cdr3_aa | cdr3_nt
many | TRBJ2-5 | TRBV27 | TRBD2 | CASSPHLPGLQETQYF | TGTGCCAGCAGTCCCCACCTTCCGGGACTACAAGAGACCCAGTACTTC
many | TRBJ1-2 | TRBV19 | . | CASRSQGYDIPEKDGYTF | TGTGCCAGTAGAAGCCAGGGGTATGATATCCCTGAAAAGGATGGCTACACCTTC
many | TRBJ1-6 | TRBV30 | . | CAWGSLGESPLHF | TGTGCCTGGGGTTCGCTAGGAGAGTCACCCCTCCACTTT
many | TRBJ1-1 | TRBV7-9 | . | CASKKSGDSTEAFF | TGTGCCAGCAAGAAATCGGGGGATTCGACTGAAGCTTTCTTT
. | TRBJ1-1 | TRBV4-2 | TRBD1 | CASSFSGTGIPEAFF | TGTGCCAGCAGCTTCTCCGGGACAGGGATACCTGAAGCTTTCTTT
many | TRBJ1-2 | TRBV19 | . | CASSIGIRRSENYGYTF | TGTGCCAGTAGTATAGGTATCCGAAGGTCTGAGAACTATGGCTACACCTTC
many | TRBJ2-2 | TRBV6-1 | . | CASREQGGTGELFF | TGTGCCAGCAGGGAGCAGGGAGGTACCGGGGAGCTGTTTTTT
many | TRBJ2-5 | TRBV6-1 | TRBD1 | CASSGQGETQYF | TGTGCCAGCAGCGGACAGGGAGAGACCCAGTACTTC
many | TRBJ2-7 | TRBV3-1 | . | CASSATSYEQYF | TGTGCCAGCAGCGCTACTAGTTATGAGCAGTACTTC
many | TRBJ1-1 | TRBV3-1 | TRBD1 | CASSQADRGNTEAFF | TGTGCCAGCAGCCAAGCGGACAGGGGGAACACTGAAGCTTTCTTT
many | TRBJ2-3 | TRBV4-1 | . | CASSQRTPNTDTQYF | TGCGCCAGCAGCCAACGGACCCCTAACACAGATACGCAGTATTTT
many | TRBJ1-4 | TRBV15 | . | CATSRDPGSSEKLFF | TGTGCCACCAGCAGAGATCCAGGGTCTTCCGAAAAACTGTTTTTT
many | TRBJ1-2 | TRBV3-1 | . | CASSQEGQGYGYTF | TGTGCCAGCAGCCAGGAGGGGCAGGGCTATGGCTACACCTTC
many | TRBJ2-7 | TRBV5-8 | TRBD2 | CASREKGRGYEQYF | TGTGCCAGCAGGGAGAAGGGGAGGGGCTACGAGCAGTACTTC
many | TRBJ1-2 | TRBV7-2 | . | CASSFGWGFGYTF | TGTGCCAGCAGCTTCGGGTGGGGATTTGGCTACACCTTC
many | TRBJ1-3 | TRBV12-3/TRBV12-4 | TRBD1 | CASRTGGWLGNTIYF | TGTGCCAGCAGGACAGGGGGATGGTTAGGAAACACCATATATTTT
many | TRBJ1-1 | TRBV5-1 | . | CASRPHGEGTEAFF | TGCGCCAGCAGACCTCACGGGGAGGGCACTGAAGCTTTCTTT
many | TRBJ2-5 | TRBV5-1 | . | CASSLATLGNSETQYF | TGCGCCAGCAGCTTGGCCACGCTGGGGAACAGCGAGACCCAGTACTTC
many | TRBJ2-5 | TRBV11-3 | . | CASSLGRVKSETQYF | TGTGCCAGCAGCTTAGGCAGGGTAAAGTCCGAGACCCAGTACTTC